Listed below are T cell receptor beta chains from one sample, sequenced in a study of T-cell memory formation after mild COVID-19. TCRdb reprocessed the 5' RACE reads via MiXCR and lists one record per CDR3 protein. Of just over 200,000 distinct CDR3 sequences in the sample, around 9.5% are singletons; the top ten hold around 3.4%. The sample taken for sequencing was PBMCs or a T cell subset sorted from them (not recorded which). Source of these receptors: a man in his late teens or twenties who had mild COVID-19 (a few samples of this study predate the infection). Cell type and time point are not known. Both conserved end residues are part of each CDR3. Fields, in order: D gene, clone size, V gene, J gene, CDR3 protein, CDR3 DNA. D genes are given only for firm matches. Rows give clone size only sometimes, using once, few, many, or a class for an expanded clone.

TRBD2	many	TRBV7-6	TRBJ2-3	CASSLGSSSGASTDTQYF	TGTGCCAGCAGCTTAGGGTCATCCAGCGGGGCTAGCACAGATACGCAGTATTTT
TRBD1	few	TRBV24-1	TRBJ2-3	CATSDLGQGKSDTQYF	TGTGCCACCAGTGATTTGGGACAGGGAAAATCAGATACGCAGTATTTT
TRBD2	NA	TRBV7-2	TRBJ2-3	CASSFGTGGDTQYF	TGTGCCAGCAGCTTCGGGACGGGGGGAGATACGCAGTATTTT
NA	few	TRBV2	TRBJ2-2	CASGPGGANTGELFF	TGTGCCAGCGGGCCGGGTGGGGCGAACACCGGGGAGCTGTTTTTT
NA	NA	TRBV7-7	TRBJ2-3	CASSSSPGTHNTQYF	TGTGCTAGCAGCTCCTCACCTGGGACTCACAATACGCAGTATTTT
TRBD1	NA	TRBV14	TRBJ1-2	CASSQNHGTGYGYTF	TGTGCCAGCAGCCAAAATCACGGGACAGGCTATGGCTACACCTTC
NA	NA	TRBV20-1	TRBJ1-1	CSARYLRQSMNTEAFF	TGCAGTGCTAGATACCTAAGACAGTCGATGAACACTGAAGCTTTCTTT
NA	few	TRBV11-2	TRBJ2-2	CASSSRGHRTGELFF	TGTGCCAGCAGCTCCCGGGGGCATCGCACCGGGGAGCTGTTTTTT
TRBD2	NA	TRBV7-2	TRBJ2-5	CASSLAGGGVPQYF	TGTGCCAGCAGCTTGGCGGGGGGAGGGGTTCCCCAGTACTTC
TRBD1	NA	TRBV12-5	TRBJ2-7	CASGLINRGEEQYF	TGTGCTAGTGGTTTGATAAACAGGGGCGAGGAGCAGTACTTC
TRBD1	NA	TRBV5-1	TRBJ1-3	CASSPGTASPGYTIYF	TGCGCCAGCAGCCCGGGGACAGCCTCCCCCGGTTACACCATATATTTT
NA	many	TRBV5-1	TRBJ2-5	CASSLPLPAGTDMTQYF	TGCGCCAGCAGCTTACCCCTCCCTGCCGGGACGGACATGACCCAGTACTTC
NA	NA	TRBV6-5	TRBJ2-3	CASSYDGGRGDTQYF	TGTGCCAGCAGTTACGACGGGGGGCGTGGAGATACGCAGTATTTT
NA	many	TRBV7-9	TRBJ2-3	CASSFITSTDTQYF	TGTGCCAGCAGCTTCATAACTAGCACAGATACGCAGTATTTT
TRBD2	few	TRBV7-3	TRBJ2-1	CASSPGTSVRGEQFF	TGTGCCAGCAGCCCCGGGACTAGCGTTCGGGGGGAGCAGTTCTTC
NA	few	TRBV5-6	TRBJ1-5	CASSFDREPPQHF	TGTGCCAGCAGCTTTGATAGGGAGCCGCCCCAGCATTTT
TRBD2	NA	TRBV7-9	TRBJ2-7	CASSLGGGGLSYEQYF	TGTGCCAGCAGCTTAGGAGGCGGGGGACTCTCCTACGAGCAGTACTTC